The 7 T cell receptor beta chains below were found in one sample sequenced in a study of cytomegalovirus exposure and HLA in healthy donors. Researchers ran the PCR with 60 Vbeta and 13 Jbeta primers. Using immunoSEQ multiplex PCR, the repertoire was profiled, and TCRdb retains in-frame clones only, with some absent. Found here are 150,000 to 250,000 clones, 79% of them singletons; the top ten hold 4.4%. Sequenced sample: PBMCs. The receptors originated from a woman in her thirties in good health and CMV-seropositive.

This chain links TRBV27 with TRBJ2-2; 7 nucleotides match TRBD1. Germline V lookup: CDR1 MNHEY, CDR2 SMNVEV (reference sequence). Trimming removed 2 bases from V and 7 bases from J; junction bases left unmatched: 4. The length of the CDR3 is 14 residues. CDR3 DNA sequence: TGTGCCAGCAGTTTAACCCACAGGGGCGGGGAGCTGTTTTTT. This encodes CASSLTHRGGELFF.

The CDR3 region is CASSQDLAGVWADTQYF. CDR3 in DNA: TGCGCCAGCAGCCAAGATTTGGCGGGAGTCTGGGCAGATACGCAGTATTTT. The chain joins TRBV4-3 to TRBJ2-3; 7 nucleotides align to TRBD2. CDR3 length: 17 amino acids. The germline CDR1 and CDR2 sequences are LGHNA and YSLEER. The V segment lost 0 bases and the J segment 4 bases; nucleotides outside the gene matches: 10.

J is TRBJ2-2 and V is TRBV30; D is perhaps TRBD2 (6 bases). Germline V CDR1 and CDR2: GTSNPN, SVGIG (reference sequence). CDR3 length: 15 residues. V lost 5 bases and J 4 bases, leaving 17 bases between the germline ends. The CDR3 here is CAWQIWGVPTGELFF. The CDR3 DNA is TGTGCCTGGCAGATCTGGGGGGTTCCCACCGGGGAGCTGTTTTTT.

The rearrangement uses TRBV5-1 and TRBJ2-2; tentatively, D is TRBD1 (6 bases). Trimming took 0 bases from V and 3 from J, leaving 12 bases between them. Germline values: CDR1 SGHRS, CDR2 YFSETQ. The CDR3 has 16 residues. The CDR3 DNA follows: TGCGCCAGCAGCTTGGGGGGGACATCACACACCGGGGAGCTGTTTTTT. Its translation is CASSLGGTSHTGELFF.

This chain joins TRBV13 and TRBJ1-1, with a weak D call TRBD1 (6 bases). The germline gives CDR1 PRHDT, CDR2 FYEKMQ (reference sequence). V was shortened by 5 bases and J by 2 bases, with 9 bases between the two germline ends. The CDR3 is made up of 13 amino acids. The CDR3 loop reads CASSGQLNTEAFF. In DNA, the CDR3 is TGTGCCAGCAGCGGACAGCTTAACACTGAAGCTTTCTTT.

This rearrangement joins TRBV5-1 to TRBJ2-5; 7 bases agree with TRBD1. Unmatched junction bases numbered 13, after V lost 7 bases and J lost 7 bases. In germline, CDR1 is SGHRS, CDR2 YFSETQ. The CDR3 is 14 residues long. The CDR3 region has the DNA TGCGCCAGCGGGACAGCCAATGCCCCAAGGACCCAGTACTTC. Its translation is CASGTANAPRTQYF.

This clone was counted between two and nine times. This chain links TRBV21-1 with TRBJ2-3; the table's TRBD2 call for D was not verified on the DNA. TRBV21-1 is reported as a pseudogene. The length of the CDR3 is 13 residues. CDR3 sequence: CASSNAGPDTQYF. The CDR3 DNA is TGTGCCAGCAGCAATGCGGGACCAGATACGCAGTATTTT.